Listed below are T cell receptor beta chains from one sample, sequenced in a study of blood T cells in healthy people across ages. TCRdb called the 5' RACE reads again in MiXCR, with one record for every CDR3 protein. Among approximately 1.5 million distinct CDR3 sequences, around 36% were seen once, and the ten largest hold approximately 11%. Sequencing input: blood. The source of these receptors is a woman aged 25 to 39 in good health. CDR3s include the opening cysteine and the closing phenylalanine or tryptophan. The D gene is left open where the match is weak. For some rows the clone size is stated as once, few or many, or as a class when expanded; others skip it.

V gene	clone size	D gene	J gene	CDR3 DNA	CDR3 protein
TRBV10-3	few	-	TRBJ1-2	TGTGCCATCAGTGAGGAGAGCTTGGGGCGCTACACCTTC	CAISEESLGRYTF
TRBV14	few	-	TRBJ2-5	TGTGCCAGCAGCCAAGTAGTCATAAAAGAGACCCAGTACTTC	CASSQVVIKETQYF
TRBV2	-	TRBD1	TRBJ2-7	TGTGCCAGCAGAGCCGACAGGGCAAGGGGGGAGCAGTACTTC	CASRADRARGEQYF
TRBV7-6	-	TRBD2	TRBJ2-1	TGTGCCAGCAGCGGTTATGGGGGGGGGGTCTGGTTCTTC	CASSGYGGGVWFF
TRBV14	few	-	TRBJ2-7	TGTGCCGGCAGCCAAGGTCCATTCTACGAGCAGTACTTC	CAGSQGPFYEQYF
TRBV7-6	-	-	TRBJ2-1	TGTGCCAGCAGCCTACGTAGTTGGGGGGATGAGCAGTTCTTC	CASSLRSWGDEQFF
TRBV30	few	-	TRBJ2-1	TGTGCCTGGGGACTCTTTTACAATGAGCAGTTCTTC	CAWGLFYNEQFF
TRBV20-1	few	-	TRBJ2-7	TGCAGTGCTTTCTTAACAGGGAGTTCCTACGAGCAGTACTTC	CSAFLTGSSYEQYF
TRBV5-5	-	TRBD1	TRBJ1-5	TGTGCCAGCAGCAAGGACAGGGGAATCAATCAGCCCCAGCATTTT	CASSKDRGINQPQHF
TRBV15	-	-	TRBJ1-4	TGTGCCACCAGCCGTTATCCTATAGCTAATGAAAAACTGTTTTTT	CATSRYPIANEKLFF
TRBV27	-	TRBD2	TRBJ2-1	TGTGCCAGCAGTTTATCTTGGACTAGCTTTGAGCAGTTCTTC	CASSLSWTSFEQFF
TRBV5-4	-	TRBD2	TRBJ2-7	TGTGCCAGCAGCCCCTGGGGAGCGGGGGAGGACTACGAGCAGTACTTC	CASSPWGAGEDYEQYF
TRBV5-1	-	TRBD2	TRBJ2-7	TGCGCCAGCAGCCTCAGGACCGGGACTAGCGCCCCCGAGCAGTACTTC	CASSLRTGTSAPEQYF
TRBV9	many	-	TRBJ2-7	TGTGCCAGCAGCGTAGCCAGCGGTGAATACGAGCAGTACTTC	CASSVASGEYEQYF
TRBV6-2/TRBV6-3	-	-	TRBJ2-7	TGTGTCAGCAGTTACGGGACCGCGCCCTACGAGCAGTACTTC	CVSSYGTAPYEQYF
TRBV28	few	TRBD1	TRBJ2-7	TGTGCCAGCAGTAGACCTTTCGACTCAGGACAGGGACGGGGCTTCGAGCAGTACTTC	CASSRPFDSGQGRGFEQYF
TRBV27	-	-	TRBJ2-1	TGTGCCAGCAAACGGGTTTTAGGTTCCTACAATGAGCAGTTCTTC	CASKRVLGSYNEQFF
TRBV21-1	-	-	TRBJ1-1	TGTGCCAGCAGCCTCCGAGCGCACCGAAACACTGAAGCTTTCTTT	CASSLRAHRNTEAFF
TRBV5-1	few	TRBD2	TRBJ2-1	TGCGCCAGCAGCTTCCTACTAGCGGGAGCCTACAGTGAGCAGTTCTTC	CASSFLLAGAYSEQFF
TRBV20-1	few	-	TRBJ2-7	TGCAGTGCTAGGATCAGAGGGGTGCACGAGCAGTACTTC	CSARIRGVHEQYF
TRBV10-3	few	TRBD2	TRBJ2-3	TGTGCCATCAGTGCGATCCTTGGGGAGGGACTAGCCGGGGGAGCTTACACAGATACGCAGTATTTT	CAISAILGEGLAGGAYTDTQYF
TRBV7-3	few	-	TRBJ2-3	TGTGCCAGCAGCTTACATTTGATTAACACCACAGATACGCAGTATTTT	CASSLHLINTTDTQYF
TRBV4-1	-	TRBD2	TRBJ2-5	TGCGCCAGCAGCCAACCGGGACTAGGGGGGGAGACCCAGTACTTC	CASSQPGLGGETQYF
TRBV6-6	few	TRBD1	TRBJ2-7	TGTGCCAGCAGCACCGGACAGGGTTTCTACGAGCAGTACTTC	CASSTGQGFYEQYF
TRBV20-1	-	-	TRBJ1-2	TGCAGTGCTAGAGATACCTCGCGAAGGGTGGATGGCTACACCTTC	CSARDTSRRVDGYTF
TRBV20-1	few	-	TRBJ2-7	TGCAGTGCTGAGAGGTCCTACGAGCAGTACTTC	CSAERSYEQYF
TRBV29-1	many	-	TRBJ2-7	TGCAGCGTTGAAAATGAGGGGCAAACCTACGAGCAGTACTTC	CSVENEGQTYEQYF
TRBV6-2/TRBV6-3	few	TRBD2	TRBJ2-1	TGTGCCAGCAGTTCAGGCGGGAGCGATGAGCAGTTCTTC	CASSSGGSDEQFF
TRBV7-8	few	-	TRBJ1-1	TGTGCCAGCAGCTCCGTCTTGAACACTGAAGCTTTCTTT	CASSSVLNTEAFF
TRBV20-1	-	-	TRBJ1-2	TGCAGTGCAAGATACCCGGGACGGAGGGTTGGCTACACCTTC	CSARYPGRRVGYTF
TRBV5-4	few	-	TRBJ2-5	TGTGCCAGCAGCTCTCCGTCCCAAGGGGTACGGGAGACCCAGTACTTC	CASSSPSQGVRETQYF
TRBV12-3/TRBV12-4	many	TRBD2	TRBJ2-5	TGTGCCAGCAGTTTTTTCCGGGGAGGGGTTGCCCAGTACTTC	CASSFFRGGVAQYF
TRBV12-3/TRBV12-4	many	-	TRBJ2-5	TGTGCCAGCAGGGAGACAGGACAAGAGACCCAGTACTTC	CASRETGQETQYF
TRBV14	-	-	TRBJ2-1	TGTGCCAGCAGCCAAGTAGGCGGAGTGTACAATGAGCAGTTCTTC	CASSQVGGVYNEQFF
TRBV6-1	few	-	TRBJ2-5	TGTGCCAGCAGTGAAAGCGGCAGGAAACAGACCCAGTACTTC	CASSESGRKQTQYF
TRBV10-3	few	-	TRBJ2-1	TGTGCCTCCGAGGAGGGGGATGAGCAGTTCTTC	CASEEGDEQFF
TRBV9	few	-	TRBJ2-5	TGTGCCAGCAGCGTAGCGGGAGAGGGCGAGACCCAGTACTTC	CASSVAGEGETQYF
TRBV9	-	TRBD1	TRBJ2-6	TGTGCCAGCAGGTCAGGGGGCACCGGGGCCAACGTCCTGACTTTC	CASRSGGTGANVLTF
TRBV20-1	-	-	TRBJ1-5	TGCAGTGCTAGCCACTGGGGGGCCTCAGGGGATCAGCCCCAGCATTTT	CSASHWGASGDQPQHF
TRBV20-1	few	-	TRBJ2-1	TGCAGTGCCCAGGGGAGGAGCTCCTACAATGAGCAGTTCTTC	CSAQGRSSYNEQFF
TRBV12-3/TRBV12-4	-	-	TRBJ2-7	TGTGCCAGCAGTTTTCAACAGACCCTAAGGGAGCAGTACTTC	CASSFQQTLREQYF
TRBV12-3/TRBV12-4	few	-	TRBJ1-1	TGTGCCAGCAGCTCCAAGGCAGGGCATACTGAAGCTTTCTTT	CASSSKAGHTEAFF
TRBV20-1	-	TRBD2	TRBJ2-7	TGCAGTGTTAGAGAGCCGGGAGGCTCCTACGAGCAGTACTTC	CSVREPGGSYEQYF
TRBV12-5	-	TRBD1	TRBJ1-1	TGTGCTAGTGGTTTGTTCCAGGGGGCGAACACTGAAGCTTTCTTT	CASGLFQGANTEAFF
TRBV20-1	-	-	TRBJ2-3	TGCAGTGGCGTCCCAACAGATACGCAGTATTTT	CSGVPTDTQYF
TRBV5-6	-	-	TRBJ2-3	TGTACCAGCAGCTTGGGCGGGTCTCCGCGGGATACGCAGTATTTT	CTSSLGGSPRDTQYF
TRBV12-3/TRBV12-4	few	TRBD2	TRBJ2-1	TGTGCCAGCAGTTCGGGCGGGAGCAATGAGCAGTTCTTC	CASSSGGSNEQFF
TRBV12-3/TRBV12-4	-	TRBD2	TRBJ2-4	TGTGCCAGCAGTCTCGGACTAGCCCCCTTAGCCAAAAACATTCAGTACTTC	CASSLGLAPLAKNIQYF
TRBV20-1	few	TRBD2	TRBJ2-7	TGCAGTGCTCCCGGGACTAGCGACTCCTACGAGCAGTACTTC	CSAPGTSDSYEQYF
TRBV9	many	TRBD1	TRBJ2-5	TGTGCCAGCAGCCCCGGGACAGGGTCTCGGACCCAGTACTTC	CASSPGTGSRTQYF
TRBV11-2	-	-	TRBJ2-7	TGTGCCAGCAGCTTTACTAGACTCGAGCAGTACTTC	CASSFTRLEQYF
TRBV5-1	-	TRBD1	TRBJ1-2	TGCGCCAGCAGCCACGGTGGGACAGGATCCAACTATGGCTACACCTTC	CASSHGGTGSNYGYTF
TRBV12-3/TRBV12-4	-	-	TRBJ2-3	TGTGCCAGCACTCCGCCTAGCGAGAGGACAGATGCGCAGTATTTT	CASTPPSERTDAQYF
TRBV5-6	-	-	TRBJ2-5	TGTGCCAGCAGCTTGTTTGCAGGGTACAGCTTCCCCGGGGGAGAGACCCAGTACTTC	CASSLFAGYSFPGGETQYF
TRBV3-1	-	TRBD1	TRBJ2-1	TGTGCCAGCAGCCAAGGGGGACAGGCCTACAATGAGCAGTTCTTC	CASSQGGQAYNEQFF
TRBV6-1	-	-	TRBJ2-5	TGTGCCAGCAGTGAAGTTGGCAGGGACGAGACCCAGTACTTC	CASSEVGRDETQYF
TRBV5-1	many	TRBD2	TRBJ2-5	TGCGCCAGCAGCTTGGGACTAGCGGATAAAGAGACCCAGTACTTC	CASSLGLADKETQYF
TRBV4-1	-	-	TRBJ1-5	TGCGCCAGCAGCCAAGAGGGGAGAGGTGGGTTTGGCAATCAGCCCCAGCATTTT	CASSQEGRGGFGNQPQHF
TRBV5-6	-	TRBD1	TRBJ2-7	TGTGCCAGCAGCTACGGGGACAGACGCTCCTACGAGCAGTACTTC	CASSYGDRRSYEQYF